This T cell receptor beta chain was recorded in a study of patients and donors after allogeneic stem cell transplantation. The sample holds a few counts of this clonotype. TCRdb re-called the RT-PCR reads with MiXCR, one entry per CDR3 protein. The table includes hundreds of thousands of distinct CDR3 sequences, 12% to 15% detected once. The length of the CDR3 is 17 residues. V gave up 5 bases and J gave up 0 bases; unmatched junction bases: 13. Sequencing was done on a sample of blood, either unsorted or a sorted T cell fraction (not recorded which). This clonotype was sampled from a human donor who was either an allogeneic HSCT recipient or a stem cell or donor lymphocyte infusion donor (not recorded which). It is not recorded whose cells these are; they may come from a transplant donor. The chain recombines TRBV12-3 or TRBV12-4 with TRBJ2-7; 7 bases fit TRBD1. CDR3 region: CASSAGTVPTGSYEQYF. The CDR3 DNA reads as TGTGCCAGCAGTGCCGGGACAGTTCCCACTGGCTCCTACGAGCAGTACTTC.